This TCR beta chain came from a study of T cell responses to AZD1222 COVID-19 vaccine. Libraries were prepared by immunoSEQ multiplex PCR; TCRdb keeps only in-frame clonotypes and omits some of them. The sample lists about 110,000 clones, 88% occurring once. Overall study findings and caveats: Sampled repertoires all dated from after the peak T cell response. Clonal diversity was possibly underestimated; the donors were predominantly white British and more often female. Spike-specific TCR breadth and depth both grew after two AZD1222 doses. Baseline testing showed seropositivity in only six AZD1222 recipients.

The CDR3 runs 12 residues. Looked up from germline, CDR1 is SGHRS and CDR2 is YFSETQ. Between the trimmed V and J ends, which lost 4 bases and 8 bases, there was a span of 12 bases. To note about this clone: The antigen is undetermined.

The chain links TRBV5-1 to TRBJ1-2; possible D gene TRBD1, 5 bases. Sequenced material: peripheral blood, taken on day 0 of AZD1222 vaccination. The origin of this receptor is an adult in good health. In DNA form, the CDR3 reads TGCGCCAGCAGCCCTCCGGGGGAGGGCTACACCTTC. Its protein is CASSPPGEGYTF.